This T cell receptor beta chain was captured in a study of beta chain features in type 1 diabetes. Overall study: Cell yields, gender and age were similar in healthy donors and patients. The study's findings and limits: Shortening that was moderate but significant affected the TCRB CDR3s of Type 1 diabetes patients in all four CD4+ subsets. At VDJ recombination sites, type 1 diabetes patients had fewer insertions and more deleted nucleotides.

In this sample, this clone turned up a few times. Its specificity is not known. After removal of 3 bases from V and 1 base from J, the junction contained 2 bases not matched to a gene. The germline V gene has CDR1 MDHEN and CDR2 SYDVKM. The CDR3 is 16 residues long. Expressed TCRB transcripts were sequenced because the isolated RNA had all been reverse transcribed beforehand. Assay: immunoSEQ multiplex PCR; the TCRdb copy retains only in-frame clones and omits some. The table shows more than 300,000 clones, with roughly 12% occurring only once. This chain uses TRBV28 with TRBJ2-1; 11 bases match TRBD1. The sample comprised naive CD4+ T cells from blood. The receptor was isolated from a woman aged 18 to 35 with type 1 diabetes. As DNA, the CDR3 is TGTGCCAGCAGTTTGGGGACAGGGGGGTCCTACAATGAGCAGTTCTTC. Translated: CASSLGTGGSYNEQFF.